This TCR beta chain was identified during a study of blood T cell repertoires in COVID-19. As for the study in general: Whether acute or convalescent, the COVID-19 samples came from the United States, Italy and Spain.

Participants came from some 26 US areas, aged about 18 to 95 years. How the authors handled the data: The assay estimated nucleated cells by amplifying reference gene primers. This table comes from immunoSEQ multiplex PCR, and its TCRdb copy is limited to in-frame clones, with some not included. The V and J calls and the clone size are those of that table, but D and trimming were determined from the DNA. The repertoire includes roughly 200,000 clones, 87% of them detected once, and 10% sits in the top ten. With 5 bases removed from V and 2 bases from J, the gap between germline ends came to 20 bases. The V gene's germline CDR1 is MDHEN and CDR2 SYDVKM. CDR3 length: 17 amino acids.

This clonotype originated in a man aged 18 to 29 with acute COVID-19. The chain carries TRBV28 and TRBJ2-3, with D possibly being TRBD2 (7 bases). Sequencing input: PBMCs or T cells enriched from blood (not recorded which). The CDR3 loop reads CASSPLGGDLSTDTQYF. The DNA for the CDR3 is TGTGCCAGCAGTCCCTTAGGGGGGGACCTTTCCACAGATACGCAGTATTTT.